This entry lists 2 T cell receptor beta chains sequenced from one sample in a study of blood T cell repertoires in COVID-19 (dated by TCRdb to 2020 to 2022). The method was the immunoSEQ multiplex PCR assay. TCRdb stores this immuneACCESS table with in-frame sequences only. Part of the clones is absent; in the studies checked, under half of the shortfall reflects unresolved V genes, and no reason is known for the rest. In all, the sample holds more than 110,000 clones, and about four fifths of those were seen once. The ten largest account for less than 15% of the sample. The sequencing sample was made of peripheral blood. Source of these receptors: a man older than 75 with acute or convalescent COVID-19.

The genes are TRBV6-6 and TRBJ1-1; D gene unclear. The CDR3 is made up of 13 amino acids. CDR1 and CDR2 (germline): MNHNY, SVGAGI (reference sequence). V was cut by 6 bases and J by 1 base, with 9 bases left in between. For the CDR3, the DNA is TGTGCCAGCAGGCGAGCCGGGAACACTGAAGCTTTCTTT. This gives the protein CASRRAGNTEAFF.

V gene TRBV29-1 combines with J gene TRBJ1-5, with a tentative D call TRBD1 (5 bases). CDR1 SQVTM and CDR2 ANQGSEA come from the germline V gene. This CDR3 has 14 amino acids. Trimming stripped 7 bases from V and 2 bases from J, with 15 bases between. The CDR3: CSAGIGGGNQPQHF. CDR3 sequence (DNA): TGCAGCGCAGGGATTGGGGGGGGCAATCAGCCCCAGCATTTT.